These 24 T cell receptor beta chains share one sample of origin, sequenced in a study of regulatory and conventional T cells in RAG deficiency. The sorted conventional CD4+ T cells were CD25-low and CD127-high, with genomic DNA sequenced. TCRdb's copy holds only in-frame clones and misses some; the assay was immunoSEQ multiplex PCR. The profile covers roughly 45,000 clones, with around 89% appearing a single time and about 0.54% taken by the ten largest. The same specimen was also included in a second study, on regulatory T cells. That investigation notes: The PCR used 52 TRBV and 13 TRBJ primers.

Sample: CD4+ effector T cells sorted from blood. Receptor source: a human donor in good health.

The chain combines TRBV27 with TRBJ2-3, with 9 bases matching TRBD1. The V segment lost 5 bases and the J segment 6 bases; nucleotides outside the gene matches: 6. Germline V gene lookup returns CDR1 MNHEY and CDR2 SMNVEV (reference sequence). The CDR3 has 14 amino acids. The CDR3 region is CASSGQGPWDTQYF. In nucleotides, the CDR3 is TGTGCCAGCAGTGGACAGGGGCCCTGGGATACGCAGTATTTT.

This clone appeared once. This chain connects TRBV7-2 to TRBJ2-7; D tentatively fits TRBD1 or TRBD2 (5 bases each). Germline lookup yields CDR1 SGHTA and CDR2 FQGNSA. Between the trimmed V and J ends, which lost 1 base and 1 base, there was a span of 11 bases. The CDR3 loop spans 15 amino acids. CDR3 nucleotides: TGTGCCAGCAGCTTAGGGGGACCCCCATCCTACGAGCAGTACTTC. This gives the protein CASSLGGPPSYEQYF.

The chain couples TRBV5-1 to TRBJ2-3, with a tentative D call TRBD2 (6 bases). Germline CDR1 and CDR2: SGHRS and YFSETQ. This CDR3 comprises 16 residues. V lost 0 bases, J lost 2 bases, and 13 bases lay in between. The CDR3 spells CASSLAGGSDTDTQYF. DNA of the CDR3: TGCGCCAGCAGCTTGGCCGGGGGATCCGACACAGATACGCAGTATTTT.

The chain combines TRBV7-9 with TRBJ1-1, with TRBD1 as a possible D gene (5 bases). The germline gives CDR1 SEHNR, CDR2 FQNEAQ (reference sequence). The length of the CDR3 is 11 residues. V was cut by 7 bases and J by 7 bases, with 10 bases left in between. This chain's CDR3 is CASTWGGEAFF. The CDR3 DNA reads TGTGCCAGCACCTGGGGCGGTGAAGCTTTCTTT. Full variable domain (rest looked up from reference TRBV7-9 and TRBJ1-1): DTGVSQNPRHKITKRGQNVTFRCDPISEHNRLYWYRQTLGQGPEFLTYFQNEAQLEKSRLLSDRFSAERPKGSFSTLEIQRTEQGDSAMYLCASTWGGEAFFGQGTRLTVV.

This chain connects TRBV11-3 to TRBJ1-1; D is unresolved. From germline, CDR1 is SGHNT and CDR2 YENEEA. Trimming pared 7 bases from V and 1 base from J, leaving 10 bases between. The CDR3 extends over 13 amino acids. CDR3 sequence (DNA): TGTGCCAGCAAAACCCCAGGGAACACTGAAGCTTTCTTT. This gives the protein CASKTPGNTEAFF.

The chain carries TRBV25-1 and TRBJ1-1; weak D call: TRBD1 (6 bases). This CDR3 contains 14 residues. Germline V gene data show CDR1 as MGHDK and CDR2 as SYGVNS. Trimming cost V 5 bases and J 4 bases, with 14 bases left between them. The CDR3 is CASSSFGGATEAFF. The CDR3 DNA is TGTGCCAGCAGTTCCTTCGGGGGGGCCACTGAAGCTTTCTTT.

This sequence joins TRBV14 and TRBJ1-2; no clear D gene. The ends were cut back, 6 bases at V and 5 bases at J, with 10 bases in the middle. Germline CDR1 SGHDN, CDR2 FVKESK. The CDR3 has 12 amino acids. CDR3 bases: TGTGCCAGCAGTCCTGGACTTTATGGCTACACCTTC. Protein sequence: CASSPGLYGYTF.

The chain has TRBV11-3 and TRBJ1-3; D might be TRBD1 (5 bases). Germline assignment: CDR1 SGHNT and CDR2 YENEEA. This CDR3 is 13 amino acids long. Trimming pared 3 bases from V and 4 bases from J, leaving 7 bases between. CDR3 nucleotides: TGTGCCAGCAGCTTCTCAGGGGGAAACACCATATATTTT. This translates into CASSFSGGNTIYF.

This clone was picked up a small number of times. The CDR3 here is CASSVAQLAGGSLGTDTQYF. The CDR3 nucleotides read TGTGCCAGCAGCGTAGCCCAACTAGCGGGAGGCTCGTTGGGCACAGATACGCAGTATTTT. The V call is TRBV9, the J call TRBJ2-3, with 12 bases aligning to TRBD2. Germline loops: CDR1 SGDLS, CDR2 YYNGEE. The CDR3 runs 20 residues. Trimming at V came to 0 bases and at J to 1 base, leaving 12 bases not matched to a gene.

CDR3 nucleotides: TGTGCCAGCAGCTCGACAGGGGGTAATGGCTACACCTTC. Amino acid sequence: CASSSTGGNGYTF. V usage is TRBV6-5 and J usage is TRBJ1-2, with 9 bases that match TRBD1. The CDR3 sequence is 13 residues long. Looked up from germline, CDR1 is MNHEY and CDR2 is SVGAGI. After removal of 6 bases from V and 6 bases from J, the junction contained 5 bases not matched to a gene.

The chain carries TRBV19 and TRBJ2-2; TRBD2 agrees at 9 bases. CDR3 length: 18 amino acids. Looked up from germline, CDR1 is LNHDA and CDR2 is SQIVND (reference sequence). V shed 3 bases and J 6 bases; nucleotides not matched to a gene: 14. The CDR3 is CASSIFRGGAYIPGELFF. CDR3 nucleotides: TGTGCCAGTAGTATTTTTCGCGGGGGGGCCTACATTCCCGGGGAGCTGTTTTTT.

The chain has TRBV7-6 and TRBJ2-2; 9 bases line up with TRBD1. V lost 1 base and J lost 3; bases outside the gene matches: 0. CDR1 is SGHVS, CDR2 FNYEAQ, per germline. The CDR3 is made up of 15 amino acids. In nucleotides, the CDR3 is TGTGCCAGCAGCTTAGGGACAGGGGACACCGGGGAGCTGTTTTTT. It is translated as CASSLGTGDTGELFF.

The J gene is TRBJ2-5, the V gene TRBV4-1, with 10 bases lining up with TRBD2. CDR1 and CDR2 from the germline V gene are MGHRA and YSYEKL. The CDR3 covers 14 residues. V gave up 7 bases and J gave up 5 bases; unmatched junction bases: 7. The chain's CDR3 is CASTPTSGFETQYF. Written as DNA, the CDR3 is TGCGCCAGCACTCCGACTAGCGGGTTCGAGACCCAGTACTTC.

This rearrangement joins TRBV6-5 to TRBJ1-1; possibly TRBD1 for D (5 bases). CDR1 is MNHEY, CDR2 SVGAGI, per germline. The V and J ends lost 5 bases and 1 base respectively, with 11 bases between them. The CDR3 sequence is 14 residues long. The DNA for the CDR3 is TGTGCCAGCAGTAGATCCGGGGGGAACACTGAAGCTTTCTTT. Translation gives CASSRSGGNTEAFF.

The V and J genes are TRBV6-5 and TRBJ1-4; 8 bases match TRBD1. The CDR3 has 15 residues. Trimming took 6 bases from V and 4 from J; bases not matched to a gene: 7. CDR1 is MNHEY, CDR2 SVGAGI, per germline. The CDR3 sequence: CASRKTGAFNEKLFF. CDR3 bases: TGTGCCAGCAGGAAGACAGGGGCCTTTAATGAAAAACTGTTTTTT.

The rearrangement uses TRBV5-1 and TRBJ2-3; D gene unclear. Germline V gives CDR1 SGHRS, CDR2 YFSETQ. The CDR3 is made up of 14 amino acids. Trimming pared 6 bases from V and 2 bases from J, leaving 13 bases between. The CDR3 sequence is CASNQGLITDTQYF. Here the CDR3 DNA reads TGCGCCAGCAACCAAGGGCTGATCACAGATACGCAGTATTTT.

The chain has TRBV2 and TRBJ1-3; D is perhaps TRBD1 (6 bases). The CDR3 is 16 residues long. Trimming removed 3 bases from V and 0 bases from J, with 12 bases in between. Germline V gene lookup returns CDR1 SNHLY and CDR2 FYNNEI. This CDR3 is CASSEYQGISGNTIYF. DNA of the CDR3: TGTGCCAGCAGTGAGTACCAGGGGATCTCTGGAAACACCATATATTTT. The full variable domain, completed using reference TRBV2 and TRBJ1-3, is EPEVTQTPSHQVTQMGQEVILRCVPISNHLYFYWYRQILGQKVEFLVSFYNNEISEKSEIFDDQFSVERPDGSNFTLKIRSTKLEDSAMYFCASSEYQGISGNTIYFGEGSWLTVV.

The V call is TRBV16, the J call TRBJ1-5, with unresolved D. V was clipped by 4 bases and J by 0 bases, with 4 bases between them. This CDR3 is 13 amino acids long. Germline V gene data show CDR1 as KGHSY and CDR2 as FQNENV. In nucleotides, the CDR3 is TGTGCCAGCAGCCGAAATAGCAATCAGCCCCAGCATTTT. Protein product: CASSRNSNQPQHF.

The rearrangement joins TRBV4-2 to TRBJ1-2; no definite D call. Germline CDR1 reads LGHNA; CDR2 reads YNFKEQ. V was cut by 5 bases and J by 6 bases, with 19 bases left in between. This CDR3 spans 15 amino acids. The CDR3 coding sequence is TGTGCCAGCAGCTTCGTCGGGAGCCCGGGAAATGGCTACACCTTC. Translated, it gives CASSFVGSPGNGYTF.

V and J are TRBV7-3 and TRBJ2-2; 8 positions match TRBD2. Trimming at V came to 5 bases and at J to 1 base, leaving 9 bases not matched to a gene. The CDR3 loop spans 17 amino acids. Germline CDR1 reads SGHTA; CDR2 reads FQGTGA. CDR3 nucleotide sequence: TGTGCCAGCAGCATCCAATCTACTAGCGGGAACACCGGGGAGCTGTTTTTT. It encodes CASSIQSTSGNTGELFF.

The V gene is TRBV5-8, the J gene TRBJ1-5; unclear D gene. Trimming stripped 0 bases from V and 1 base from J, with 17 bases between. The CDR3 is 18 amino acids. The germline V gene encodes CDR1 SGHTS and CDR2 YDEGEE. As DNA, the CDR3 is TGTGCCAGCAGCTTGGTGGCCTACCTGGGTGCAAGCAATCAGCCCCAGCATTTT. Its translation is CASSLVAYLGASNQPQHF.

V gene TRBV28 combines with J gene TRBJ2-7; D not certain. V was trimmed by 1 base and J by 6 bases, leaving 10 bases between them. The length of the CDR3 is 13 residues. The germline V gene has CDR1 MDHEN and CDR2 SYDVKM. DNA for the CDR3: TGTGCCAGCAGTTTATTCCTACTTCGCGAGCAGTACTTC. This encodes CASSLFLLREQYF.

The CDR3 here is CASSLGGYSNQPQHF. The CDR3 DNA reads as TGTGCCAGCAGCTTGGGTGGTTATAGCAATCAGCCCCAGCATTTT. V is TRBV5-6 and J is TRBJ1-5; D remains ambiguous. V was shortened by 0 bases and J by 0 bases, with 7 bases between the two germline ends. The V gene's germline CDR1 is SGHDT and CDR2 YYEEEE. This CDR3 is built from 15 residues.

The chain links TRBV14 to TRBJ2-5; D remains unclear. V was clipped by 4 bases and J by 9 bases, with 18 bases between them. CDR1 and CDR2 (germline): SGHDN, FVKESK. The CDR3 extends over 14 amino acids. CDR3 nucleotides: TGTGCCAGCAGCCCATCATCTGGACGGCAGGCCCAGTACTTC. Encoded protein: CASSPSSGRQAQYF.